The clone carrying this T cell receptor (beta chain) was observed a handful of times. The CDR3 length is 11 residues. Germline assignment: CDR1 MNHNY and CDR2 SVGAGI (reference sequence). The J segment lost 10 bases and the V segment lost 8 bases, leaving 4 bases of the junction unmatched. These data come from a study of chemoradiotherapy in HPV16-positive cancers. Clones were sequenced by immunoSEQ multiplex PCR, and TCRdb holds only the in-frame ones, with some missing. The table records under 8,000 clones, 65% to 75% of them present only once. The source is a human donor with HPV-associated anogenital cancer. The specimen comprised tumor tissue, sampled from a patient who underwent chemoradiotherapy. The rearrangement uses TRBV6-6 and TRBJ2-1; TRBD2 agrees at 8 bases. The CDR3 sequence is CASRGGQEQFF. CDR3 in DNA: TGTGCCAGCCGCGGGGGGCAGGAGCAGTTCTTC.